This entry lists 29 T cell receptor beta chains sequenced from one sample in a study of CD8 T cells in ankylosing spondylitis. Regarding the study as a whole: Seemingly characteristic of ankylosing spondylitis blood was a TCR beta motif consisting of eight highly homologous variants.

These TCRs are of unknown antigen specificity. TCRdb re-analysed the 5' RACE reads in MiXCR, keeping a single row per CDR3 protein. The sample has some 840,000 distinct CDR3 sequences, 12% seen once. The source material was blood, either unsorted or a sorted T cell fraction (not recorded which). These receptors all come from a male donor with ankylosing spondylitis.

The chain recombines TRBV4-3 with TRBJ2-7, with 9 bases that match TRBD1. V shed 0 bases, J shed 5 bases, and the junction held 8 bases outside the gene matches. This CDR3 has 16 residues. Looked up from germline, CDR1 is LGHNA and CDR2 is YSLEER. CDR3 sequence: CASSQDMGQGWDEQYF. The CDR3 DNA is TGCGCCAGCAGCCAAGATATGGGACAGGGTTGGGACGAGCAGTACTTC.

The table lists this clonotype with a count of one. The rearrangement uses TRBV7-2 and TRBJ2-1; D gene unclear. Germline CDR1 reads SGHTA; CDR2 reads FQGNSA. V lost 3 bases and J 0 bases, leaving 9 bases between the germline ends. The CDR3 covers 15 residues. CDR3 residues: CASSLGEASYNEQFF. CDR3 nucleotide sequence: TGTGCCAGCAGCTTGGGTGAGGCCTCCTACAATGAGCAGTTCTTC.

In this sample, this clonotype turned up a few times. The V gene is TRBV5-1, the J gene TRBJ2-7, with D tentatively TRBD1 (6 bases). CDR1 SGHRS and CDR2 YFSETQ come from the germline V gene. V was shortened by 0 bases and J by 3 bases, with 16 bases between the two germline ends. CDR3 length: 16 residues. CDR3 DNA sequence: TGCGCCAGCAGCTTGGACAGGGACCCGTCCATCTACGAGCAGTACTTC. This codes for CASSLDRDPSIYEQYF.

The DNA of the CDR3 is TGCAGTGCTAGATCTCCCCGGGACTCTCCAGATACGCAGTATTTT. It is translated as CSARSPRDSPDTQYF. The genes are TRBV20-1 and TRBJ2-3; possibly TRBD2 for D (6 bases). The CDR3 covers 15 residues. The germline CDR1 and CDR2 sequences are DFQATT and SNEGSKA (reference sequence). V was pared by 2 bases and J by 4 bases, with 16 bases between.

The chain is built from TRBV6-2 or TRBV6-3 and TRBJ1-5; a weak D match, TRBD1 (6 bases). V was clipped by 5 bases and J by 5 bases, with 16 bases between them. This CDR3 comprises 15 residues. Germline V gene sequence: CDR1 MNHEY, CDR2 SVGEGT. CDR3 sequence (DNA): TGTGCCAGCAGTACTAGGGGGAGTGGGGATCAGCCCCAGCATTTT. Its protein is CASSTRGSGDQPQHF.

This clonotype was detected a few times. Relative to the germline gene, one junction end is altered; a read error may explain this. The V call is TRBV12-3 or TRBV12-4, the J call TRBJ2-7; the D call may be TRBD1 or TRBD2 (6 bases each). The CDR3 loop spans 15 amino acids. The CDR3 DNA is TGTGCCAGCACTATCGGCCTCGGGGGCGTAGAAGGTCTGAACTTC. Translating gives CASTIGLGGVEGLNF.

This clonotype was seen a handful of times. V usage is TRBV20-1 and J usage is TRBJ2-7; tentatively, D is TRBD1 (6 bases). V was shortened by 7 bases and J by 0 bases, with 19 bases between the two germline ends. This CDR3 is built from 15 residues. Germline V CDR1 and CDR2: DFQATT, SNEGSKA (reference sequence). CDR3 bases: TGCAGTGTCCACCTTAGGACAGAAAGCTCCTACGAGCAGTACTTC. Translated, it gives CSVHLRTESSYEQYF.

This clonotype was detected only a few times. This chain joins TRBV20-1 and TRBJ1-1; unclear D gene. Trimming removed 1 base at V and 0 bases at J, with 15 bases between. Germline lookup yields CDR1 DFQATT and CDR2 SNEGSKA (reference sequence). The CDR3 spans 16 residues. CDR3 in DNA: TGCAGTGCTAGAGTAACGGCGGCTGAGATGAACACTGAAGCTTTCTTT. Its translation: CSARVTAAEMNTEAFF.

This clonotype was seen a few times. The chain has TRBV20-1 and TRBJ1-1; 9 bases are a match to TRBD1. The CDR3 is 15 residues long. J lost 6 bases, V lost 0 bases, and 8 bases had no gene match. Germline CDR1 and CDR2: DFQATT and SNEGSKA (reference sequence). The CDR3 region is CSARDKDRGDSEAFF. The CDR3 DNA sequence: TGCAGTGCTAGAGATAAAGACAGGGGGGACTCTGAAGCTTTCTTT.

The J gene is TRBJ1-5, the V gene TRBV6-2 or TRBV6-3, with D unresolved. CDR1 is MNHEY, CDR2 SVGEGT, per germline. The CDR3 is made up of 14 amino acids. V lost 9 bases to trimming and J lost 0 bases, with 12 bases between them. The CDR3 DNA sequence: TGTGCCAGTACCTCTGGAGATAGCAATCAGCCCCAGCATTTT. Translating gives CASTSGDSNQPQHF.

This clonotype showed up just a few times. The rearrangement uses TRBV20-1 and TRBJ2-7, with D perhaps TRBD1 or TRBD2 (5 bases each). The CDR3 runs to 15 residues. Trimming stripped 0 bases from V and 3 bases from J, with 15 bases between. CDR1 is DFQATT and CDR2 is SNEGSKA in the germline V gene (reference sequence). The CDR3: CSARDPGRRIYEQYF. CDR3 DNA: TGCAGTGCTAGAGACCCGGGACGTCGGATCTACGAGCAGTACTTC.

This chain joins TRBV12-3 or TRBV12-4 and TRBJ2-7; D perhaps matches TRBD1 (6 bases). Trimming took 2 bases from V and 4 from J, leaving 12 bases between them. The CDR3 has 14 residues. CDR3 bases: TGTGCCAGCAGTTTACGGGCAGGGGTGTACGAGCAGTACTTC. Its protein product is CASSLRAGVYEQYF.

This chain joins TRBV7-2 and TRBJ2-1, with 7 bases that match TRBD2. Germline CDR1 is SGHTA and CDR2 is FQGNSA. The CDR3 is 13 residues long. After removal of 1 base from V and 9 bases from J, the junction contained 3 bases not matched to a gene. The CDR3 bases are TGTGCCAGCAGCTTAGTTGGGGGGGGTGAGCAGTTCTTC. The encoded protein is CASSLVGGGEQFF.

The genes are TRBV20-1 and TRBJ2-5; D not certain. In germline, CDR1 is DFQATT, CDR2 SNEGSKA (reference sequence). This CDR3 is built from 13 residues. Trimming shortened V by 6 bases and J by 3 bases, and 14 bases separated the two germline ends. The CDR3 loop reads CSAQKVEKETQYF. CDR3 in DNA: TGCAGTGCCCAAAAAGTTGAAAAAGAGACCCAGTACTTC.

This clonotype was counted between two and nine times. V is TRBV7-9 and J is TRBJ2-4; 11 nucleotides agree with TRBD2. The CDR3 totals 16 residues. Per the germline V gene, CDR1 is SEHNR and CDR2 is FQNEAQ (reference sequence). The V and J ends lost 1 base and 8 bases, in that order; junction bases with no gene match: 7. The CDR3 bases are TGTGCCAGCAGCTTAGGACTAGCGGGAATCGGAGACATTCAGTACTTC. Residues: CASSLGLAGIGDIQYF.

This clonotype was observed a handful of times. The chain links TRBV9 to TRBJ2-2; 8 bases map to TRBD2. Looked up from germline, CDR1 is SGDLS and CDR2 is YYNGEE. The CDR3 sequence is 17 residues long. Germline trimming cut 3 bases from V and 5 bases from J; bases unmatched to any gene: 12. The CDR3 is CASSDGRLARKTGELFF. CDR3 coding DNA: TGTGCCAGCAGCGACGGGCGACTAGCGAGAAAGACCGGGGAGCTGTTTTTT. The whole variable domain, filled in from reference TRBV9 and TRBJ2-2, reads DSGVTQTPKHLITATGQRVTLRCSPRSGDLSVYWYQQSLDQGLQFLIQYYNGEERAKGNILERFSAQQFPDLHSELNLSSLELGDSALYFCASSDGRLARKTGELFFGEGSRLTVL.

This chain links TRBV7-9 with TRBJ1-1; D is uncertain. Germline lookup yields CDR1 SEHNR and CDR2 FQNEAQ (reference sequence). The germline V and J ends were trimmed by 0 bases and 5 bases, with 13 bases remaining between them. This CDR3 is 15 amino acids long. The CDR3 spells CASSLAQVEATEAFF. In DNA form, the CDR3 reads TGTGCCAGCAGCTTAGCTCAGGTGGAGGCGACTGAAGCTTTCTTT.

Ten or more counts support this clonotype. V and J are TRBV6-5 and TRBJ1-4; the D is unclear. Germline loops: CDR1 MNHEY, CDR2 SVGAGI. V lost 0 bases and J 4 bases, leaving 9 bases between the germline ends. CDR3 length: 15 residues. CDR3 DNA: TGTGCCAGCAGTTACTCGCCGTTAATTAATGAAAAACTGTTTTTT. Translated, it gives CASSYSPLINEKLFF.

The chain carries TRBV7-3 and TRBJ2-7; tentative D call: TRBD1 (6 bases). CDR1 SGHTA and CDR2 FQGTGA come from the germline V gene. This CDR3 is built from 14 residues. V dropped 5 bases and J dropped 6 bases, with 17 bases sitting between them. The CDR3 sequence: CASSPSGHQREQYF. The CDR3 DNA reads as TGTGCCAGCAGCCCCTCGGGACACCAACGCGAGCAGTACTTC.

This clonotype was observed at least ten times. J is TRBJ2-2 and V is TRBV10-3, with 10 nucleotides matching TRBD2. This CDR3 comprises 15 residues. V lost 8 bases, J lost 2 bases, and 5 bases stayed unmatched. Germline V lookup: CDR1 ENHRY, CDR2 SYGVKD. The DNA for the CDR3 is TGTGCCATCCTATGGACTAGCGGTAACACCGGGGAGCTGTTTTTT. Protein sequence: CAILWTSGNTGELFF.

The rearrangement links TRBV5-6 to TRBJ2-6; D possibly matches TRBD1 or TRBD2 (5 bases each). The V end lost 2 bases, the J end lost 4 bases, and 10 bases lay between the germline ends. Germline values: CDR1 SGHDT, CDR2 YYEEEE. The CDR3 covers 15 residues. In DNA form, the CDR3 reads TGTGCCAGCAGCTTTCGAGGGGACGGGGCCAACGTCCTGACTTTC. Encoded protein: CASSFRGDGANVLTF.

This clonotype was picked up a small number of times. The chain uses TRBV5-1 and TRBJ1-2; a weak D match, TRBD1 (5 bases). The V end lost 3 bases, the J end lost 9 bases, and 15 bases lay between the germline ends. Germline CDR1 is SGHRS and CDR2 is YFSETQ. The CDR3 sequence is 13 residues long. The DNA for the CDR3 is TGCGCCAGCAGCTCAGACAGTGGTGAGAGCTACACCTTC. This translates into CASSSDSGESYTF.

This clonotype was seen a few times. This sequence joins TRBV19 and TRBJ2-7; D is unresolved. The CDR3 spans 14 residues. The V and J ends lost 5 bases and 0 bases respectively, with 11 bases between them. Germline V CDR1 and CDR2: LNHDA, SQIVND (reference sequence). In nucleotides, the CDR3 is TGTGCCAGTAGTCGTTACGTTAGCTCCTACGAGCAGTACTTC. Amino acid sequence: CASSRYVSSYEQYF.

This clonotype was detected ten times or more. The chain joins TRBV29-1 to TRBJ2-3; D remains ambiguous. The CDR3 sequence is 13 residues long. Germline CDR1 SQVTM, CDR2 ANQGSEA. V lost 6 bases to trimming and J lost 4 bases, with 14 bases between them. The CDR3 DNA follows: TGCAGCGTCCTCGACAATCGGGCAGATACGCAGTATTTT. Its translation: CSVLDNRADTQYF.

The chain is built from TRBV20-1 and TRBJ1-5; TRBD1 matches 9 bases. The CDR3 is 13 amino acids. The germline gives CDR1 DFQATT, CDR2 SNEGSKA (reference sequence). V trimming: 6 bases; J trimming: 6 bases; junction bases outside the gene matches: 6. In nucleotides, the CDR3 is TGCAGTGCAGGGACAGGGCAGAGTCAGCCCCAGCATTTT. Amino acid sequence: CSAGTGQSQPQHF.

This clonotype was counted between two and nine times. The genes are TRBV9 and TRBJ2-2; D is uncertain. Germline CDR1 SGDLS, CDR2 YYNGEE. The CDR3 length is 14 residues. V was shortened by 0 bases and J by 1 base, with 4 bases between the two germline ends. CDR3 in amino acids: CASSVAGNTGELFF. The CDR3 nucleotides are TGTGCCAGCAGCGTAGCTGGGAACACCGGGGAGCTGTTTTTT.

This clonotype was picked up a small number of times. The rearrangement links TRBV6-1 to TRBJ1-5; TRBD1 agrees at 7 bases. V trimming: 7 bases; J trimming: 0 bases; junction bases outside the gene matches: 12. There are 17 residues in the CDR3. Germline values: CDR1 MNHNS, CDR2 SASEGT. Here the CDR3 reads CASKMDRTDYSNQPQHF. The CDR3 nucleotides read TGTGCCAGCAAAATGGACAGGACCGATTATAGCAATCAGCCCCAGCATTTT.

The V and J genes are TRBV28 and TRBJ2-7, with TRBD2 identical over 9 bases. CDR1 and CDR2 from the germline V gene are MDHEN and SYDVKM. The CDR3 consists of 15 residues. V shed 7 bases and J 5 bases; nucleotides not matched to a gene: 12. The CDR3 loop is CASTFRRLAGNEQYF. Written as DNA, the CDR3 is TGTGCCAGCACCTTTAGGCGGCTAGCGGGGAACGAGCAGTACTTC.

This rearrangement joins TRBV20-1 to TRBJ1-4, with D hard to call. Germline CDR1 is DFQATT and CDR2 is SNEGSKA (reference sequence). V lost 1 base and J 8 bases, leaving 5 bases between the germline ends. The CDR3 has 11 amino acids. CDR3 nucleotides: TGCAGTGCTAGAGCCCTCGAAAAACTGTTTTTT. Its protein product is CSARALEKLFF.